The 2 T cell receptor beta chains below all came from one sample that was sequenced in a study of technical replicates of blood from several donors. Sequencing was performed with immunoSEQ multiplex PCR; in TCRdb, only in-frame clones are kept and a portion is missing. The sample lists 70,000 to 90,000 clones; around 94% were seen once. The sample comprised T cells isolated from PBMCs. The receptor set was obtained from a human donor in good health.

This clone appeared a single time. The gene calls are TRBV29-1 and TRBJ2-1; D ambiguous. V lost 2 bases to trimming and J lost 2 bases, with 10 bases between them. Germline-derived CDR1 and CDR2 are SQVTM and ANQGSEA. The CDR3 is 14 amino acids. The CDR3 sequence is CSVERRRPYNEQFF. As DNA, the CDR3 is TGCAGCGTTGAACGACGGAGACCCTACAATGAGCAGTTCTTC.

This clone came up once. This chain joins TRBV30 and TRBJ1-2, with a weak D call TRBD1 (6 bases). Trimming pared 2 bases from V and 7 bases from J, leaving 8 bases between. Germline-derived CDR1 and CDR2 are GTSNPN and SVGIG (reference sequence). This CDR3 contains 11 residues. CDR3 sequence: CAWSSGVGYTF. As DNA, the CDR3 is TGTGCCTGGAGTTCAGGGGTTGGCTACACCTTC.